The 3 T cell receptor beta chains below were found in one sample sequenced in a study of regulatory T cells in long-lasting Graves disease. Libraries of TCR beta came from iRepertoire HTBI primers plus Arm-PCR of CDR3 regions. MiXCR, run by TCRdb on the multiplex PCR reads, gives a single entry per CDR3 protein. Of 650,000 to 850,000 distinct CDR3 sequences in the sample, around 32% were seen once. Sample time point: persistent/refractory GD, antithyroid drugs over 5 years with positive TRAb. Generation of the TCR library employed RNA extracted from PBMCs. The material sequenced was peripheral blood mononuclear cells (PBMCs), taken when the disease was refractory, from a patient treated with antithyroid drugs. These receptors were taken from a female donor with Graves disease.

This chain links TRBV20-1 with TRBJ2-2, with TRBD2 matching over 14 bases. After removal of 1 base from V and 7 bases from J, the junction contained 5 bases not matched to a gene. This CDR3 region has 16 residues. The germline V gene encodes CDR1 DFQATT and CDR2 SNEGSKA (reference sequence). The DNA for the CDR3 is TGCAGTGCTAGAGTGGGACTAGCGGGAGTGGGCGGGGAGCTGTTTTTT. It yields the protein CSARVGLAGVGGELFF.

The rearrangement joins TRBV15 to TRBJ1-1; D is uncertain. The V end lost 1 base, the J end lost 5 bases, and 8 bases lay between the germline ends. CDR1 and CDR2 (germline): LNHNV, YYDKDF (reference sequence). The CDR3 covers 13 residues. CDR3 DNA sequence: TGTGCCACCAGCAGAGCCAGCGGGACTGAAGCTTTCTTT. Amino acid sequence: CATSRASGTEAFF.

This rearrangement joins TRBV29-1 to TRBJ2-2; D may be TRBD2 (5 bases). The CDR3 contains 12 residues. Germline CDR1 and CDR2: SQVTM and ANQGSEA. Trimming took off 3 bases at V and 5 bases at J, with 7 bases between the two ends. The CDR3 DNA reads TGCAGCGTTGAGGGCGGGACCGGGGAGCTGTTTTTT. It translates to CSVEGGTGELFF.